This TCR beta chain comes out of a study of molecular identifiers for immune sequencing clone quantification. Study-level points and caveats: In naive cells, clones above 20 RNA copies held under 1% of molecules, whereas in effector cells they held over 97%.

Notes on this clonotype: The target antigen is unknown.

The use of previously described methods and listed TCR primers produced the bulk TCR libraries. TCRdb itself ran the PCR reads through MiXCR, one entry per CDR3 protein. Of about 330,000 distinct CDR3 sequences in the sample, roughly 24% are singletons; the top ten hold approximately 0.74%. Germline V CDR1 and CDR2: SEHNR, FQNEAQ (reference sequence). Trimming removed 1 base from V and 7 bases from J, with 17 bases in between. The CDR3 is 15 amino acids. As CD8+CD4-CCR7+CD45RA+ cells, naive CD8 T cells were sorted. Sequences were obtained from naive CD8+ T cells from blood, with Jurkat cell RNA spiked in. Subset in this sample: FACS-sorted CD8+CD4-CCR7+CD45RA+ naive T cells. This TCR was sampled from a human donor in good health. Some libraries in this study had Jurkat cell RNA spiked in. V is TRBV7-9 and J is TRBJ2-7; D call uncertain. The CDR3 nucleotides are TGTGCCAGCAGCTTAGAGAGTGGGGTCCTGGGGGAGCAGTACTTC. Protein sequence: CASSLESGVLGEQYF. The entire variable domain, with the rest obtained from reference TRBV7-9 and TRBJ2-7, is as follows: DTGVSQNPRHKITKRGQNVTFRCDPISEHNRLYWYRQTLGQGPEFLTYFQNEAQLEKSRLLSDRFSAERPKGSFSTLEIQRTEQGDSAMYLCASSLESGVLGEQYFGPGTRLTVT.